This section outlines one T cell receptor (beta chain) sequence together with its context. V lost 2 bases and J lost 6, with 5 bases in between. The CDR3 loop spans 11 amino acids. Looked up from germline, CDR1 is DFQATT and CDR2 is SNEGSKA (reference sequence). This specimen belongs to a study of human T cells and chemical hapten exposure. The wider study: Epicutaneous patch tests delivered 0.01% DPC to the upper back, with evaluation at 6 days.

The library put unique molecular identifiers onto individual cDNA molecules. TCRdb independently ran MiXCR on the RACE reads; one entry per CDR3 protein. The table records 280,000 or so distinct CDR3 sequences, 7.5% to 9% of them present only once. Regarding time point: pre-sensitization, week 0. Treatment given: therapeutic diphenylcyclopropenone sensitization with weekly scalp DPC. Blood sampling preceded each patch test application. Blood, whole and unfractionated, served as the source for total RNA extraction. This TCR was recovered from a man aged 18 to 30 with alopecia areata. Some clones in this sample may be carry-over from other donors' samples. The sequenced sample was whole blood, obtained in connection with sensitization to the hapten diphenylcyclopropenone (DPC). This rearrangement joins TRBV20-1 to TRBJ2-1; no reliable D call. The chain's CDR3 is CSARNFNEQFF. CDR3 sequence (DNA): TGCAGTGCTAGAAACTTCAATGAGCAGTTCTTC.